This T cell receptor beta chain was retrieved from a study of T cell responses to AZD1222 COVID-19 vaccine. Broader study findings: Spike-wide coverage was observed for vaccine-associated CD4 TCRs, with dominant responses at 160-218 and 743-854. The donor group comprised mostly white British people and more females; the analysis possibly underestimated clonal diversity. Two AZD1222 administrations were followed by greater Spike-specific TCR breadth and depth.

Germline lookup yields CDR1 SNHLY and CDR2 FYNNEI. The CDR3 runs to 13 residues. The V gene end was trimmed by 5 bases and the J gene end by 7 bases; junction bases not matched to a gene: 3. Of note for this clone: The target antigen is unknown.

Repertoires were generated with immunoSEQ multiplex PCR, while TCRdb's copy carries only in-frame clones and drops some. Here the sample spans roughly 84,000 clones, 70% to 90% being singletons. The rearrangement uses TRBV2 and TRBJ1-4; TRBD1 agrees at 8 bases. Sequencing used peripheral blood, obtained on day 0 of AZD1222 vaccination. The sequence was collected from an adult in good health. The CDR3 loop reads CASSPGTGEKLFF. The CDR3 nucleotides are TGTGCCAGCAGTCCCGGGACAGGTGAAAAACTGTTTTTT.